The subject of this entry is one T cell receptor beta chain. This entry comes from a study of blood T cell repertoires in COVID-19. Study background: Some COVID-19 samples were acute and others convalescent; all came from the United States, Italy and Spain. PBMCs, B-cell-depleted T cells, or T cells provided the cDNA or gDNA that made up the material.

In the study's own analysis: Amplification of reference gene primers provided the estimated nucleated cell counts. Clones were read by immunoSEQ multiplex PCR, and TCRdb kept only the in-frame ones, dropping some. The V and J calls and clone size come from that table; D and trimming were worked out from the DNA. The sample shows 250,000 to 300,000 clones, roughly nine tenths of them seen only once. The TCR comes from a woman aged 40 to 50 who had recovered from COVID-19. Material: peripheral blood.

The CDR3 loop reads CSSHRDYQETQYF. The CDR3 DNA sequence: TGCAGCTCTCATCGGGACTACCAAGAGACCCAGTACTTC. This chain links TRBV29-1 with TRBJ2-5; perhaps TRBD2 as D (6 bases). With 8 bases removed from V and 0 bases from J, the gap between germline ends came to 13 bases. The CDR3 spans 13 residues. Germline V gene data show CDR1 as SQVTM and CDR2 as ANQGSEA.